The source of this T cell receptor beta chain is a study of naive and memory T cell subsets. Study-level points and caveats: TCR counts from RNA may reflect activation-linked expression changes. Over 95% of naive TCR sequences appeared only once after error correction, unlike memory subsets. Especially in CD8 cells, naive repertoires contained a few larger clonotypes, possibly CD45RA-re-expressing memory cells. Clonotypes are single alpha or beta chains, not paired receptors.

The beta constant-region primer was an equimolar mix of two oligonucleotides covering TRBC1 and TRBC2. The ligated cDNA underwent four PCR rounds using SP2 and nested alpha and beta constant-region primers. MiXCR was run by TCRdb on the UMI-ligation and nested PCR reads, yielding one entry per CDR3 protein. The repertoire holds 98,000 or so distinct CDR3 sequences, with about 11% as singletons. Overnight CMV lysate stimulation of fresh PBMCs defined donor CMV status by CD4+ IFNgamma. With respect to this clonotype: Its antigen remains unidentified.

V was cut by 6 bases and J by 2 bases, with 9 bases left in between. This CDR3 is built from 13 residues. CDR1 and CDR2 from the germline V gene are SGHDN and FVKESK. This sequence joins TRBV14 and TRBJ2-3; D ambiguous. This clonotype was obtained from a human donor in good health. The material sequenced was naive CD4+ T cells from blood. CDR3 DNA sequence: TGTGCCAGCAGGACATCTAACACAGATACGCAGTATTTT. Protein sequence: CASRTSNTDTQYF.